This paragraph reports one T cell receptor beta chain. Just one base apart from a much larger clone, this may be a read error. Treg sorting used a CD4+CD25+CD127-/low gate. MiXCR, run by TCRdb on the 5' RACE reads, gives a single entry per CDR3 protein. The sample carries around 34,000 distinct CDR3 sequences, roughly a quarter recorded once. This CDR3 has 20 residues. This TCR came from a female donor with breast cancer. Sequenced: tumor-infiltrating Tregs sorted from the breast tumor. The chain recombines TRBV12-3 or TRBV12-4 with TRBJ2-1, with D possibly matching TRBD2 (5 bases). CDR3 coding DNA: TGTGCCAGCAGTTTCAGGATTTGGGTTCCGGCTAGAGGGTCCTACAGTGAGCAGTTCTTC. Protein sequence: CASSFRIWVPARGSYSEQFF.